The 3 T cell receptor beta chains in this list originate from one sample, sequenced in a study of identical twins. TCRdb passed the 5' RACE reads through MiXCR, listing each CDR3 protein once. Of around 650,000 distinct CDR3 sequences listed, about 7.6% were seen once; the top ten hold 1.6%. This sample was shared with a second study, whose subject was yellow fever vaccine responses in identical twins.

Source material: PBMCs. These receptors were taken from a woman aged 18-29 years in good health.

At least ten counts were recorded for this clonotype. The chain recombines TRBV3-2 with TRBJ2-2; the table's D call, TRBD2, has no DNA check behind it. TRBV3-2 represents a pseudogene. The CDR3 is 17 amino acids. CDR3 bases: TGTGCCAGCAGCCAAGACGGGGGGGGTTGGAGCACCGGGGAGCTGTTTTTT. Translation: CASSQDGGGWSTGELFF.

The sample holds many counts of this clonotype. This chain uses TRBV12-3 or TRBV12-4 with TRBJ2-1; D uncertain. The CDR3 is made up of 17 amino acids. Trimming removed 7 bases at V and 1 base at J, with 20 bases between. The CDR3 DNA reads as TGTGCCAGCACTCCCAATTCCAAGAAAAATTCCTACAATGAGCAGTTCTTC. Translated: CASTPNSKKNSYNEQFF.

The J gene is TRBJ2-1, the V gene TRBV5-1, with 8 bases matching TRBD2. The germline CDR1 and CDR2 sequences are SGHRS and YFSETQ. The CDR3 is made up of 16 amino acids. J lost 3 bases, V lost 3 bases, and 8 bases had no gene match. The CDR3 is CASSSHSGNNYNEQFF. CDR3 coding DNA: TGCGCCAGCAGCTCACATAGCGGGAACAACTACAATGAGCAGTTCTTC.